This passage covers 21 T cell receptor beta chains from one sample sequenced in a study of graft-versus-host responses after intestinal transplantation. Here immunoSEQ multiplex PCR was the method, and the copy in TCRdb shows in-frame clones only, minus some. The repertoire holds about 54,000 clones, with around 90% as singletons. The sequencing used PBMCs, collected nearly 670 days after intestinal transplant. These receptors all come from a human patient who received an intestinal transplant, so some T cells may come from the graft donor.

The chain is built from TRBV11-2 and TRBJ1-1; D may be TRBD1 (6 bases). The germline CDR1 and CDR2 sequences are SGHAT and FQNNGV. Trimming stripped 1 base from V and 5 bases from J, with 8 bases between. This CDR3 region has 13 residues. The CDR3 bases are TGTGCCAGCAGCTTAGGGGGGCGGACTGAAGCTTTCTTT. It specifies CASSLGGRTEAFF.

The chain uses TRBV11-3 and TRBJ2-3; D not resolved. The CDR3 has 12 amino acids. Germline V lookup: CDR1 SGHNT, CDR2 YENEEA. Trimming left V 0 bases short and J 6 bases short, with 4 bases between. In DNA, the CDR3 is TGTGCCAGCAGCTTAGATAAGGATACGCAGTATTTT. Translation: CASSLDKDTQYF.

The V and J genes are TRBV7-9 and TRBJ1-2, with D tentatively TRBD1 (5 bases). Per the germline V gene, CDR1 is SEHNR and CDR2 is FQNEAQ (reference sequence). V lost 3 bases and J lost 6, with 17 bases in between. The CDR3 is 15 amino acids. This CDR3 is CASSFRERGGDGYTF. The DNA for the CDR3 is TGTGCCAGCAGCTTCCGTGAACGGGGAGGGGATGGCTACACCTTC.

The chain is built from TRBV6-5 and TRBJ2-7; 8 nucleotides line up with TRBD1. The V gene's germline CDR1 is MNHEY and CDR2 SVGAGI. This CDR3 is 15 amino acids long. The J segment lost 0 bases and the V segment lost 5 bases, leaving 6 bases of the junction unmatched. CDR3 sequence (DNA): TGTGCCAGCAGTCCAACAGGGGGGAGCTCCTACGAGCAGTACTTC. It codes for CASSPTGGSSYEQYF.

CDR3 in DNA: TGCGCCAGCAGCCTCCGAGGATACACTACAGATACGCAGTATTTT. It translates to CASSLRGYTTDTQYF. The chain carries TRBV5-1 and TRBJ2-3; no definite D call. Germline V gives CDR1 SGHRS, CDR2 YFSETQ. V dropped 4 bases and J dropped 3 bases, with 15 bases sitting between them. The CDR3 covers 15 residues.

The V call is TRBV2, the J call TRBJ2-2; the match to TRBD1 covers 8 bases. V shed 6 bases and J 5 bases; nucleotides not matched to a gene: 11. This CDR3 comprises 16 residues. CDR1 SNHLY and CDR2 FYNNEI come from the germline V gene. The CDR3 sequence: CASSRGQGLGTGELFF. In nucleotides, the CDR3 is TGTGCCAGCAGCCGCGGACAGGGATTAGGAACCGGGGAGCTGTTTTTT.

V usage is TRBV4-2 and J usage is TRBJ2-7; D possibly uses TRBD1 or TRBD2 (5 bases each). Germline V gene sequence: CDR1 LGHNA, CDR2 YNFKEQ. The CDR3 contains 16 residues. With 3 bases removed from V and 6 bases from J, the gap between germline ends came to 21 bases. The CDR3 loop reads CASSHPGTLGLGEQYF. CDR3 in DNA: TGTGCCAGCAGCCATCCCGGGACGCTAGGGCTGGGCGAGCAGTACTTC.

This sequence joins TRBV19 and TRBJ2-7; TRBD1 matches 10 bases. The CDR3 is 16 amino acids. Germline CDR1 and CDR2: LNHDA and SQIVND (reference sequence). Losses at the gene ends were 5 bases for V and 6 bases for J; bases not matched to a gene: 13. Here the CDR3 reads CASSPTGTGANLEQYF. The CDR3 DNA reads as TGTGCCAGTAGTCCTACCGGGACAGGGGCAAATCTCGAGCAGTACTTC.

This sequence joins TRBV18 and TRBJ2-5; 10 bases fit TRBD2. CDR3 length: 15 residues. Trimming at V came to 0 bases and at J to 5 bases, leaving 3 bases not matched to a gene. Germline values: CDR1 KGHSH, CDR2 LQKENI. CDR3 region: CASSPPGLALETQYF. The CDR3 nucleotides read TGTGCCAGCTCACCACCGGGACTAGCGTTGGAGACCCAGTACTTC. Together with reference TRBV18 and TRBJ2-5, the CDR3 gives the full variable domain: NAGVMQNPRHLVRRRGQEARLRCSPMKGHSHVYWYRQLPEEGLKFMVYLQKENIIDESGMPKERFSAEFPKEGPSILRIQQVVRGDSAAYFCASSPPGLALETQYFGPGTRLLVL.

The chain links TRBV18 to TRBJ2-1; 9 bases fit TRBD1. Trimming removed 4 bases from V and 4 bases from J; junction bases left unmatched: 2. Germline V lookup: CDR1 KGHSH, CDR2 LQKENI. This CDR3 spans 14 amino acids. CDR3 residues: CASSLTGGYNEQFF. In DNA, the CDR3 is TGTGCCAGCTCACTGACAGGGGGATACAATGAGCAGTTCTTC.

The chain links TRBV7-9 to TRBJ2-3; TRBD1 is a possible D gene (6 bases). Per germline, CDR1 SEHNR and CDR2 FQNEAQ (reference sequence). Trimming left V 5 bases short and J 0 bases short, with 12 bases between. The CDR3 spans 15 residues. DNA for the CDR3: TGTGCCAGCAGCCCACGGGACACCAGCACAGATACGCAGTATTTT. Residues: CASSPRDTSTDTQYF.

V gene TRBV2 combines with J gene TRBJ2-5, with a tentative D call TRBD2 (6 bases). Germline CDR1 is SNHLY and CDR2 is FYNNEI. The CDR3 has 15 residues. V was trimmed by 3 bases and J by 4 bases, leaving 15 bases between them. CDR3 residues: CASSEEGLNGETQYF. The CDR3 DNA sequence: TGTGCCAGCAGTGAGGAGGGACTCAATGGAGAGACCCAGTACTTC. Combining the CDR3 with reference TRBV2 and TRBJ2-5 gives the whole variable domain EPEVTQTPSHQVTQMGQEVILRCVPISNHLYFYWYRQILGQKVEFLVSFYNNEISEKSEIFDDQFSVERPDGSNFTLKIRSTKLEDSAMYFCASSEEGLNGETQYFGPGTRLLVL.

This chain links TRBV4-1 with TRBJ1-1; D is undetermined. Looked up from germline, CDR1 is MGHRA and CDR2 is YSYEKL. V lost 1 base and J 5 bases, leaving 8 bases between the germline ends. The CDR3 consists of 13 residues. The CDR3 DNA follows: TGCGCCAGCAGCCAAGGGGGTTTGACTGAAGCTTTCTTT. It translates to CASSQGGLTEAFF.

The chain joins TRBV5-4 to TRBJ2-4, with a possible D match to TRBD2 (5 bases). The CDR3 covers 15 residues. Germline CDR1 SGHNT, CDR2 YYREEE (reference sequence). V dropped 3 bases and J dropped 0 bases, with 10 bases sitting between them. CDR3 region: CASSSSGVAKNIQYF. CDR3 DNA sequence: TGTGCCAGCAGCTCGAGCGGAGTAGCCAAAAACATTCAGTACTTC. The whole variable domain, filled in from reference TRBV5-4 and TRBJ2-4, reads ETGVTQSPTHLIKTRGQQVTLRCSSQSGHNTVSWYQQALGQGPQFIFQYYREEENGRGNFPPRFSGLQFPNYSSELNVNALELDDSALYLCASSSSGVAKNIQYFGAGTRLSVL.

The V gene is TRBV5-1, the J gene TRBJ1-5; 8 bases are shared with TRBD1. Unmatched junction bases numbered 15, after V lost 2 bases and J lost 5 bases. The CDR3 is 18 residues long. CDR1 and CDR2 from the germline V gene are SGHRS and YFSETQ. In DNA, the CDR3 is TGCGCCAGCAGCTTTCAACCCCTAGGACAGGGTGCTTATCAGCCCCAGCATTTT. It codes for CASSFQPLGQGAYQPQHF.

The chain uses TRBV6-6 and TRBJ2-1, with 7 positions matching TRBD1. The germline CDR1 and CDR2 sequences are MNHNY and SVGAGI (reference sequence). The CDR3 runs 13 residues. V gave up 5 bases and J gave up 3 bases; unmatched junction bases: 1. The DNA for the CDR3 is TGTGCCAGCAGTGGGGACAGCTACAATGAGCAGTTCTTC. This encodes CASSGDSYNEQFF.

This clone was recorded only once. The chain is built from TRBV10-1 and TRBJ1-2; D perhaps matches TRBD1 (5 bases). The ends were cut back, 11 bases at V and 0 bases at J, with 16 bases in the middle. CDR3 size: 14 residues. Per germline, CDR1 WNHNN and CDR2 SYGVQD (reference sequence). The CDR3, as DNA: TGCGCCCCCTGGAACAGGCCAGCTAACTATGGCTACACCTTC. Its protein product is CAPWNRPANYGYTF.

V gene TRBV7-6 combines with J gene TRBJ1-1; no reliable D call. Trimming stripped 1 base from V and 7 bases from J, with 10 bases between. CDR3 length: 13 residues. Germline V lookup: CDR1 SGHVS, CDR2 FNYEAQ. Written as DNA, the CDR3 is TGTGCCAGCAGCTTAGGTCATGTCAATGAAGCTTTCTTT. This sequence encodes CASSLGHVNEAFF.

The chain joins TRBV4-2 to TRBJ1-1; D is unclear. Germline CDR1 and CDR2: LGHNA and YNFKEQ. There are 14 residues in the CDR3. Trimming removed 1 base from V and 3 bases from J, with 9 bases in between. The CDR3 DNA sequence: TGTGCCAGCAGCCAAGCAGAGGCTTACACTGAAGCTTTCTTT. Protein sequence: CASSQAEAYTEAFF.

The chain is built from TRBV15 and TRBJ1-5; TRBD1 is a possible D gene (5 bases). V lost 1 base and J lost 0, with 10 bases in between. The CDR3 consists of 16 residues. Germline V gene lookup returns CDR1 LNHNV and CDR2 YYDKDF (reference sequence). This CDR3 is CATSRVRGYSNQPQHF. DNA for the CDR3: TGTGCCACCAGCAGAGTGAGGGGTTATAGCAATCAGCCCCAGCATTTT. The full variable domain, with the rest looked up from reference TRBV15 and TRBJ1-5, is DAMVIQNPRYQVTQFGKPVTLSCSQTLNHNVMYWYQQKSSQAPKLLFHYYDKDFNNEADTPDNFQSRRPNTSFCFLDIRSPGLGDTAMYLCATSRVRGYSNQPQHFGDGTRLSIL.

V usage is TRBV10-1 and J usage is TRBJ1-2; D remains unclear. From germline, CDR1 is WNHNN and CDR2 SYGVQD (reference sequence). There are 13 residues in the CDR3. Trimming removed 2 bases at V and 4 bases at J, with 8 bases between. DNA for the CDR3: TGCGCCAGCAGTGAGAGGCCCAGCTATGGCTACACCTTC. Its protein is CASSERPSYGYTF.